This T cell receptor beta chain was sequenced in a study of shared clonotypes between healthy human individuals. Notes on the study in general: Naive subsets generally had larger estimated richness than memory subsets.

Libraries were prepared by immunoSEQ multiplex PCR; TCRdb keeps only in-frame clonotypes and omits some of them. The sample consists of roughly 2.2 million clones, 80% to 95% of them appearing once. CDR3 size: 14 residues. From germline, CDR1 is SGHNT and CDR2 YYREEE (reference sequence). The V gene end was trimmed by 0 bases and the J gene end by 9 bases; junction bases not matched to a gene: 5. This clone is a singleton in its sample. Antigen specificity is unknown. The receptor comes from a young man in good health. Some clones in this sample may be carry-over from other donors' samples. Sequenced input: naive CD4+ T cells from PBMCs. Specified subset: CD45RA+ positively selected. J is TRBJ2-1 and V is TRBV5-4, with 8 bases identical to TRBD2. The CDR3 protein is CASSLDGTRSEQFF. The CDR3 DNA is TGTGCCAGCAGCTTGGATGGGACTAGGAGTGAGCAGTTCTTC. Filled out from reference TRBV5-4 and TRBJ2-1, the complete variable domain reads ETGVTQSPTHLIKTRGQQVTLRCSSQSGHNTVSWYQQALGQGPQFIFQYYREEENGRGNFPPRFSGLQFPNYSSELNVNALELDDSALYLCASSLDGTRSEQFFGPGTRLTVL.